Listed below are T cell receptor beta chains from one sample, sequenced in a study of low-dose radiotherapy and immunotherapy resistance in tumors. A single record per CDR3 protein comes from TCRdb applying MiXCR to the reads. The data hold roughly 32,000 distinct CDR3 sequences, with approximately 49% observed a single time. The sequencing here drew on PBMCs, taken after low-dose radiotherapy plus immunotherapy. These receptors were obtained from a male donor with gallbladder cancer. CDR3s include the opening cysteine and the closing phenylalanine or tryptophan. A D gene is named only where the DNA matches it firmly. Clone size is given for some rows only: seen once, a few or many times, or a class if the clone is expanded.

TRBJ1-4 - 11 few TRBV2 CASSHREKLFF TGTGCCAGCAGCCACAGGGAAAAACTGTTTTTT
TRBJ2-3 - 14 - TRBV10-3 CAIRWDGNTDTQYF TGTGCCATCAGGTGGGACGGTAACACAGATACGCAGTATTTT
TRBJ2-7 TRBD1 16 many TRBV28 CASSFGYRGREYEQYF TGTGCCAGCAGTTTTGGATACAGGGGGCGCGAGTACGAGCAGTACTTC
TRBJ2-6 - 16 few TRBV6-1 CASIPTSWSGANVLTF TGTGCCAGCATCCCGACCTCGTGGAGTGGGGCCAACGTCCTGACTTTC
TRBJ2-5 - 14 many TRBV7-2 CASSIRTGEETQYF TGTGCCAGCAGTATAAGGACGGGTGAAGAGACCCAGTACTTC
TRBJ2-3 TRBD2 17 many TRBV7-9 CASSAPPRTSEVDTQYF TGTGCCAGCAGCGCTCCCCCGAGGACTAGCGAAGTAGATACGCAGTATTTT
TRBJ2-1 TRBD1 14 - TRBV19 CASSKGAAYNEQFF TGTGCCAGTAGTAAGGGGGCAGCTTACAATGAGCAGTTCTTC
TRBJ2-7 TRBD1 13 many TRBV7-2 CASSSGQTYEQYF TGTGCCAGCAGCTCGGGACAGACCTACGAGCAGTACTTC
TRBJ2-1 TRBD2 15 many TRBV19 CASATTSGDFNEQFF TGTGCCAGTGCTACGACTAGCGGGGACTTTAATGAGCAGTTCTTC
TRBJ2-6 TRBD1 17 - TRBV6-2/TRBV6-3 CASSLNRGQAGANVLTF TGTGCCAGCAGTTTAAACAGGGGGCAGGCTGGGGCCAACGTCCTGACTTTC
TRBJ2-1 TRBD2 16 - TRBV18 CASSSRLAGDVNEQFF TGTGCCAGCTCATCCCGACTAGCGGGAGATGTCAATGAGCAGTTCTTC
TRBJ2-7 - 16 - TRBV4-1 CASSQATSGGSYEQYF TGCGCCAGCAGCCAAGCCACAAGCGGAGGCTCCTACGAGCAGTACTTC
TRBJ2-1 - 14 medium-sized TRBV29-1 CSVGGRMGHNEQFF TGCAGCGTTGGAGGGAGAATGGGGCACAATGAGCAGTTCTTC
TRBJ2-7 TRBD1 15 few TRBV13 CASSFGQGASYEQYF TGTGCCAGCAGCTTTGGACAGGGGGCATCCTACGAGCAGTACTTC
TRBJ2-7 - 16 many TRBV19 CASSVTPRGKLYEQYF TGTGCCAGTAGCGTTACGCCGAGGGGGAAACTCTACGAGCAGTACTTC
TRBJ2-3 - 15 - TRBV20-1 CSASPVAGYTDTQYF TGCAGTGCTAGCCCGGTTGCGGGATACACAGATACGCAGTATTTT
TRBJ1-1 - 15 few TRBV14 CASSPTPAKNTEAFF TGTGCCAGCAGCCCGACTCCCGCGAAGAACACTGAAGCTTTCTTT
TRBJ2-3 TRBD2 16 many TRBV12-3/TRBV12-4 CASSPPRTRPGDTQYF TGTGCCAGCAGTCCCCCCCGGACTAGGCCGGGAGATACGCAGTATTTT
TRBJ1-6 TRBD1 15 - TRBV7-6 CASSKSTGYGSPLHF TGTGCCAGCAGCAAATCGACAGGGTATGGTTCACCCCTCCACTTT
TRBJ2-7 - 12 many TRBV3-1 CASSQINYEQYF TGTGCCAGCAGCCAAATCAACTACGAGCAGTACTTC
TRBJ1-1 - 14 many TRBV5-1 CASSLGSGSTEAFF TGCGCCAGCAGCTTGGGGTCAGGGAGTACTGAAGCTTTCTTT
TRBJ2-1 - 16 many TRBV20-1 CSARDTGDSTYNEQFF TGCAGTGCTAGAGATACGGGCGACAGTACCTACAATGAGCAGTTCTTC
TRBJ2-7 TRBD1 15 - TRBV5-4 CASSLAGQGAHEQYF TGTGCCAGCAGCTTGGCCGGGCAGGGGGCCCACGAGCAGTACTTC
TRBJ2-2 - 16 many TRBV21-1 CASSHGQGANTGELFF TGTGCCAGCAGCCACGGACAGGGGGCAAACACCGGGGAGCTGTTTTTT
TRBJ2-1 TRBD2 15 many TRBV7-9 CASSFSGGTYNEQFF TGTGCCAGCAGCTTTAGCGGGGGCACATACAATGAGCAGTTCTTC
TRBJ1-5 TRBD1 15 many TRBV2 CASSLLRGSNQPQHF TGTGCCAGCAGTCTTCTCAGGGGGTCGAATCAGCCCCAGCATTTT